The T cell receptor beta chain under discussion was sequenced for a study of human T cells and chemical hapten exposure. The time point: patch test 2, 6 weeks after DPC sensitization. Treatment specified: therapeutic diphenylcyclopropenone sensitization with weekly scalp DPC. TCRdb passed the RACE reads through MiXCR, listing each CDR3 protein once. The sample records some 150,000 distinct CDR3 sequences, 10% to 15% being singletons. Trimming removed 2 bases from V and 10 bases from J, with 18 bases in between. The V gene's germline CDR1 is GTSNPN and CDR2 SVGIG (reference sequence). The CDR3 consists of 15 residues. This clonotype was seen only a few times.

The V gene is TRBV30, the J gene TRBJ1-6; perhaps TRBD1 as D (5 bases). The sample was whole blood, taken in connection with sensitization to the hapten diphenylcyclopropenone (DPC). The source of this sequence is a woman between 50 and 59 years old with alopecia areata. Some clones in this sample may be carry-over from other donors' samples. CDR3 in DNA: TGTGCCTGGAGTATCGGCAGGGAGCTTCTGTCACCCCTCCACTTT. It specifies CAWSIGRELLSPLHF. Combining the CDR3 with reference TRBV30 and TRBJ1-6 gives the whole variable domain SQTIHQWPATLVQPVGSPLSLECTVEGTSNPNLYWYRQAAGRGLQLLFYSVGIGQISSEVPQNLSASRPQDRQFILSSKKLLLSDSGFYLCAWSIGRELLSPLHFGNGTRLTVT.